The 7 T cell receptor beta chains listed next were all sequenced from one sample in a study of T cells after yellow fever vaccination. TCRdb re-called the 5' RACE reads through MiXCR, storing one row per CDR3 protein. The data hold 50,000 to 60,000 distinct CDR3 sequences, with approximately 6.6% observed a single time. The sequenced sample was CD8+ T cells not binding an NS4B(214-222) dextramer, sorted from PBMCs, obtained 45 days after the first yellow fever vaccination. The source of these receptors is a man in his late teens or twenties who received the YFV17D yellow fever vaccine.

Judged by abundance, this clonotype is medium-sized (0.01 to 0.1%). V is TRBV12-3 or TRBV12-4 and J is TRBJ1-3; TRBD1 aligns across 7 bases. This CDR3 has 16 residues. V lost 6 bases and J lost 3; bases outside the gene matches: 11. CDR3 bases: TGTGCCAGCAGGGGATTTAGACAGGGTGGTGGAAACACCATATATTTT. Its protein is CASRGFRQGGGNTIYF.

Ten or more counts support this clonotype. The chain is built from TRBV15 and TRBJ2-2; D tentatively reads TRBD1 or TRBD2 (5 bases each). The V end lost 1 base, the J end lost 6 bases, and 6 bases lay between the germline ends. This CDR3 spans 13 amino acids. Germline V gene data show CDR1 as LNHNV and CDR2 as YYDKDF (reference sequence). CDR3 bases: TGTGCCACCAGCAGAGTGGGGGCCGGGGAGCTGTTTTTT. As protein: CATSRVGAGELFF.

This clonotype appeared many times. The J gene is TRBJ2-7, the V gene TRBV6-1, with D possibly TRBD1 on 5 matching bases. The CDR3 sequence is 13 residues long. Trimming pared 7 bases from V and 3 bases from J, leaving 13 bases between. Germline V gene lookup returns CDR1 MNHNS and CDR2 SASEGT. For the CDR3, the DNA is TGTGCCAGCACCCCAGTCAGGGTCTACGAGCAGTACTTC. Protein: CASTPVRVYEQYF.

This clonotype showed up just a few times. The V gene is TRBV4-1, the J gene TRBJ1-1; no definite D call. CDR1 and CDR2 (germline): MGHRA, YSYEKL. V lost 0 bases and J 6 bases, leaving 11 bases between the germline ends. The CDR3 loop spans 14 amino acids. This CDR3 is CASSQDAGWAEAFF. The DNA of the CDR3 is TGCGCCAGCAGCCAAGATGCGGGTTGGGCTGAAGCTTTCTTT.

This clonotype was detected many times. The rearrangement links TRBV6-6 to TRBJ2-7; either TRBD1 or TRBD2 may fit D (7 bases each). The CDR3 is made up of 13 amino acids. V was shortened by 10 bases and J by 2 bases, with 15 bases between the two germline ends. Germline CDR1 is MNHNY and CDR2 is SVGAGI (reference sequence). The DNA of the CDR3 is TGTGCCACCAGGGGGGGGGAGACCTACGAGCAGTACTTC. Protein product: CATRGGETYEQYF.

This clonotype was observed at least ten times. The chain joins TRBV7-9 to TRBJ2-5; D is undetermined. The CDR3 is made up of 16 amino acids. V lost 5 bases and J 1 base, leaving 17 bases between the germline ends. Germline values: CDR1 SEHNR, CDR2 FQNEAQ (reference sequence). The CDR3 reads CASSQSSGNRQETQYF. In DNA form, the CDR3 reads TGTGCCAGCAGCCAATCATCTGGGAACCGCCAAGAGACCCAGTACTTC.

The chain joins TRBV7-2 to TRBJ2-7, with D possibly matching TRBD2 (5 bases). CDR1 and CDR2 from the germline V gene are SGHTA and FQGNSA. V shed 3 bases and J shed 0 bases, with 9 bases lying between them. The CDR3 sequence is 14 residues long. The chain's CDR3 is CASSFLAASYEQYF. The CDR3 bases are TGTGCCAGCAGCTTTCTAGCTGCCTCCTACGAGCAGTACTTC.